This TCR beta chain was observed in a study of CD8+ T cells in alopecia areata. Background on the study: Each day, treated patients took oral tofacitinib twice, at 5 to 10 mg per dose. Tofacitinib exposure lasted 6 to 18 months, followed by 6 months off drug.

RNA extraction and reverse transcription yielded cDNA as sequencing template. TCRdb keeps only in-frame clones here, not all; method: immunoSEQ multiplex PCR. The table records about 210,000 clones, around two fifths of them present only once. Worth noting for this clone: Its cognate antigen is unknown.

V gave up 1 base and J gave up 5 bases, with 11 bases separating them. This CDR3 is 14 amino acids long. Germline CDR1 and CDR2: KGHSH and LQKENI. Study-wide findings and caveats: Just one nonresponder means the tie between baseline CD8+ expansion and response stays uncertain. Among the top 100, expanded CD8+ clones, as well as scalp clonality, were significantly decreased by tofacitinib.

Sample treatment: oral pan-JAK inhibitor, 5-10 mg twice daily. The input for sequencing was CD4+ T cells sorted from blood, taken between weeks 36 and 40, from a patient treated with tofacitinib. The chain joins TRBV18 to TRBJ2-5, with D unclear. The receptor's source is a human donor with alopecia areata. CDR3 residues: CASSPQRSVETQYF. The CDR3 bases are TGTGCCAGCTCACCACAAAGGAGTGTTGAGACCCAGTACTTC.